This T cell receptor beta chain appears in the sequencing data of a study of blood T cell repertoires in COVID-19. Overall study: The United States, Italy and Spain provided the acute and convalescent COVID-19 samples.

TCRdb keeps only in-frame clones here, not all; method: immunoSEQ multiplex PCR. The sample comprises 150,000 or so clones, 55% to 75% of which are singletons, and over 1.5% rests with the top ten. V was pared by 5 bases and J by 11 bases, with 24 bases between. CDR1 and CDR2 (germline): SGHAT, FQNNGV. The CDR3 extends over 16 amino acids. This clone was detected only a few times. This chain connects TRBV11-2 to TRBJ2-2, with D tentatively TRBD2 (6 bases). The material sequenced was peripheral blood. This receptor was obtained from a woman between 70 and 85 years old with acute or convalescent COVID-19. The CDR3 loop reads CASSPRSGSLGGELFF. The CDR3 DNA follows: TGTGCCAGCAGCCCGCGGTCCGGGAGTCTCGGCGGCGAGCTGTTTTTT.